This T cell receptor (beta chain) appears in the sequencing data of a study of cytomegalovirus exposure and HLA in healthy donors. General study findings and limits: Across HLA loci, a later analysis found differing TCR association rates, with DRB1 most and HLA-C fewest.

Concerning this clone: What it binds is unknown.

Amplification used 60 Vbeta primers and 13 Jbeta primers. Profiled with immunoSEQ multiplex PCR; TCRdb holds only in-frame clones, not every one. The sample carries about 160,000 clones, roughly 87% recorded once. From germline, CDR1 is SGHRS and CDR2 YFSETQ. V was shortened by 0 bases and J by 0 bases, with 14 bases between the two germline ends. This CDR3 comprises 17 residues. The specimen sequenced was PBMCs. The origin of this receptor is a woman between 25 and 40 years old in good health and CMV-seronegative. The chain has TRBV5-1 and TRBJ2-3; D unresolved. The CDR3 bases are TGCGCCAGCAGCTTGGGCTGTCCTACCCGTAGCACAGATACGCAGTATTTT. Translated, it gives CASSLGCPTRSTDTQYF.